This TCR beta chain was identified in a study of blood T cell repertoires in COVID-19. On the study more broadly: Sites across the United States, Italy and Spain contributed samples from acute and convalescent COVID-19. PBMCs, B-cell-depleted T cells, or T cells were the source of the cDNA or gDNA that made up the material.

As handled by the study authors: The assay estimated nucleated cells by amplifying reference gene primers. This table comes from immunoSEQ multiplex PCR, and its TCRdb copy is limited to in-frame clones, with some not included. That table furnishes V, J and clone size, whereas the DNA furnished D and trimming. The sample has under 350,000 clones; about 88% are singletons. The CDR3 covers 15 residues. Germline V CDR1 and CDR2: SGHTA, FQGNSA. V dropped 0 bases and J dropped 4 bases, with 9 bases sitting between them. This sequence was found in a man in his 70s with acute or convalescent COVID-19. This sequence joins TRBV7-2 and TRBJ2-2; the D gene is possibly TRBD2 (6 bases). Source material: peripheral blood. CDR3 in amino acids: CASSLARRGTGELFF. The CDR3 DNA reads TGTGCCAGCAGCTTAGCGAGGAGGGGCACCGGGGAGCTGTTTTTT. Filled out from reference TRBV7-2 and TRBJ2-2, the complete variable domain reads GAGVSQSPSNKVTEKGKDVELRCDPISGHTALYWYRQSLGQGLEFLIYFQGNSAPDKSGLPSDRFSAERTGGSVSTLTIQRTQQEDSAVYLCASSLARRGTGELFFGEGSRLTVL.